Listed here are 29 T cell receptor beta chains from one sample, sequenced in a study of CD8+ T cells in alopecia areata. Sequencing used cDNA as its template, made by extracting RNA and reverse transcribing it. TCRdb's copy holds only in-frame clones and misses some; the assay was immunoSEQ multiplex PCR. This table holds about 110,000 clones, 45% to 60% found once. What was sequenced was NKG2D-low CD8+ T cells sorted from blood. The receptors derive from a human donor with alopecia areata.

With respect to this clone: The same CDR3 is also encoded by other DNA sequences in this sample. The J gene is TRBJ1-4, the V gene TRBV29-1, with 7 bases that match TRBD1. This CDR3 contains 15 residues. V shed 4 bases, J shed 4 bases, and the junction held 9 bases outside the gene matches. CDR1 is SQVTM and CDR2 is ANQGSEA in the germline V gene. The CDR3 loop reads CSVAGTGQLNEKLFF. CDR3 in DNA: TGCAGCGTTGCCGGAACGGGACAGCTTAATGAAAAACTGTTTTTT.

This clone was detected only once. The CDR3 here is CAWEQGAADTQYF. CDR3 coding DNA: TGTGCCTGGGAACAGGGGGCCGCAGATACGCAGTATTTT. The chain combines TRBV30 with TRBJ2-3; 9 bases agree with TRBD1. V shed 5 bases and J 4 bases; nucleotides not matched to a gene: 4. The V gene's germline CDR1 is GTSNPN and CDR2 SVGIG (reference sequence). This CDR3 has 13 amino acids.

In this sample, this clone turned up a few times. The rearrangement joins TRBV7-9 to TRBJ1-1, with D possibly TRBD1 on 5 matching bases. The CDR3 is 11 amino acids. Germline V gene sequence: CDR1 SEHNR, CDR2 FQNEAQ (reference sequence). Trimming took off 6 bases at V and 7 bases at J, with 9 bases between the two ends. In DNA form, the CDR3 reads TGTGCCAGCAGGGGACGGAATGAAGCTTTCTTT. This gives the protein CASRGRNEAFF.

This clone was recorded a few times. CDR3 DNA sequence: TGTGCCATCAGTCCCCCTTCGGGCGCCGAGCAGTTCTTC. As protein: CAISPPSGAEQFF. The chain employs TRBV10-3 and TRBJ2-1, with D unresolved. Trimming cost V 5 bases and J 10 bases, with 15 bases left between them. The CDR3 totals 13 residues. Per the germline V gene, CDR1 is ENHRY and CDR2 is SYGVKD.

The CDR3 region has the DNA TGTGCCAGCAGTTATCCGTTAGCGGGAGCTACCTACGAGCAGTACTTC. It translates to CASSYPLAGATYEQYF. The chain is built from TRBV6-6 and TRBJ2-7, with 9 bases fitting TRBD2. The CDR3 has 16 amino acids. CDR1 MNHNY and CDR2 SVGAGI come from the germline V gene (reference sequence). J gave up 2 bases and V 3 bases, and 8 bases lay outside the gene matches.

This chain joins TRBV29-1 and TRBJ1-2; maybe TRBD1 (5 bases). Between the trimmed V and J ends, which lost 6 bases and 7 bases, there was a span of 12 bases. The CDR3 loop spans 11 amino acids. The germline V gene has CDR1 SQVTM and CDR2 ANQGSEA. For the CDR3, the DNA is TGCAGCGTCCCAAGCGGGGGTGGCTACACCTTC. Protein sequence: CSVPSGGGYTF.

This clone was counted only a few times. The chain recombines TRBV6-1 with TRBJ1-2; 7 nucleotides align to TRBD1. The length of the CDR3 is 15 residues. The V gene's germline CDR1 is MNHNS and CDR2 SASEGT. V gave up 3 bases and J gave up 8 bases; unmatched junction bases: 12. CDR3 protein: CASSEKGALVLGYTF. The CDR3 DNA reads TGTGCCAGCAGTGAGAAGGGGGCGCTGGTTTTGGGCTACACCTTC.

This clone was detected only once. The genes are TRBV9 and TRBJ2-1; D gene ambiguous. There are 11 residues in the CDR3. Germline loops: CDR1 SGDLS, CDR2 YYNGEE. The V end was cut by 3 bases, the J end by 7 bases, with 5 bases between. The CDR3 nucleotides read TGTGCCAGCAGCGCGTTGAATGAGCAGTTCTTC. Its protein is CASSALNEQFF.

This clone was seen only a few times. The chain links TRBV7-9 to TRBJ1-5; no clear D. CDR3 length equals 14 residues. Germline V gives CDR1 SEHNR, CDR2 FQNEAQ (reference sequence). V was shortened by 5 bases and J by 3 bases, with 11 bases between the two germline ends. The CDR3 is CASSHGRVNQPQHF. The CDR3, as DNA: TGTGCCAGCAGCCATGGACGGGTCAATCAGCCCCAGCATTTT.

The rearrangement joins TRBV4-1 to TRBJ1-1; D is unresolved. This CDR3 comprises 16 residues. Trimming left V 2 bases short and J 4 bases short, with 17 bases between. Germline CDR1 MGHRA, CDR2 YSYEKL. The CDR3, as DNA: TGCGCCAGCAGCCAAAATGTCGGAGCCGCCGGCACTGAAGCTTTCTTT. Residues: CASSQNVGAAGTEAFF.

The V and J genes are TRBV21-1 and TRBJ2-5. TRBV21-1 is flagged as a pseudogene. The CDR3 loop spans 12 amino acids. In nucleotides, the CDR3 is TGTGCCAGCAGCGTCTACTTGGGGACCCAGTACTTC. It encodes CASSVYLGTQYF.

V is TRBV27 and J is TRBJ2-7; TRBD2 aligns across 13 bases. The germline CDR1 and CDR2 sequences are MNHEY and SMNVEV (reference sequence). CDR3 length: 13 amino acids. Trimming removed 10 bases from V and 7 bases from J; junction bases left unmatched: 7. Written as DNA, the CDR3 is TGTGCCATCTGGACTAGCGGGAGTGGAGAGCAGTACTTC. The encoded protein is CAIWTSGSGEQYF.

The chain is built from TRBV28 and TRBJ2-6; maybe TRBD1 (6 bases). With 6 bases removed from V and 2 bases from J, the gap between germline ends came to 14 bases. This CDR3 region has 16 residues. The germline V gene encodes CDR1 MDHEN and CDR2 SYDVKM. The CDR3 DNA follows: TGTGCCAGCAGCGGTCTCAGGGGTCCTGGGGCCAACGTCCTGACTTTC. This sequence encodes CASSGLRGPGANVLTF.

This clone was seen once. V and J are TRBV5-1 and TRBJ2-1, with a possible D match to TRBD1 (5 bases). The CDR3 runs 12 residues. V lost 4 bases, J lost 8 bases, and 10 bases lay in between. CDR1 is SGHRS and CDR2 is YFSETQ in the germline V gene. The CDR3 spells CASSRGSDEQFF. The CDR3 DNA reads TGCGCCAGCAGCAGGGGCTCAGATGAGCAGTTCTTC.

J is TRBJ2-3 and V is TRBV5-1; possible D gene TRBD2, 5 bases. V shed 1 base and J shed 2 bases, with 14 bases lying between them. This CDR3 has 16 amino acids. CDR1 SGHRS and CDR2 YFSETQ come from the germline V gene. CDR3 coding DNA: TGCGCCAGCAGCTTGATGGGAGTTCAGGCCACAGATACGCAGTATTTT. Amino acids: CASSLMGVQATDTQYF.

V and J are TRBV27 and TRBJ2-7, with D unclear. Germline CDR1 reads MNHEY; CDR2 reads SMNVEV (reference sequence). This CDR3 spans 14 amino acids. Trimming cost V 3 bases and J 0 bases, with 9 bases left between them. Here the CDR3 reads CASSFGPSSYEQYF. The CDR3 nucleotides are TGTGCCAGCAGTTTTGGACCCAGCTCCTACGAGCAGTACTTC.

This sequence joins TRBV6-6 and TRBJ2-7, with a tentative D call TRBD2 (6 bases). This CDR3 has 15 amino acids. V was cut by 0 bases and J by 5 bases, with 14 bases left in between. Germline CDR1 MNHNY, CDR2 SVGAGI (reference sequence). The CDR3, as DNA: TGTGCCAGCAGTTACTCGGGCGGCGGGGTAGACGAGCAGTACTTC. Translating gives CASSYSGGGVDEQYF.

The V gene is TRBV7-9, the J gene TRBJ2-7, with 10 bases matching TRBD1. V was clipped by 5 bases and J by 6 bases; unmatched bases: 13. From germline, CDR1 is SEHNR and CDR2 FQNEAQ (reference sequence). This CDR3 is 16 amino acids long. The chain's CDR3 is CASSASGGGTGAEQYF. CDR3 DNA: TGTGCCAGCAGCGCCTCAGGGGGTGGGACAGGGGCCGAGCAGTACTTC.

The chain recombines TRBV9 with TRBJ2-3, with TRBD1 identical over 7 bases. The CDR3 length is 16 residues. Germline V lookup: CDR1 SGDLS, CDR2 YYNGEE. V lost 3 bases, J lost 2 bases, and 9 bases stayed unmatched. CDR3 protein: CASSAGDSDNTDTQYF. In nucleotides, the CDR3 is TGTGCCAGCAGCGCCGGGGACAGCGACAACACAGATACGCAGTATTTT.

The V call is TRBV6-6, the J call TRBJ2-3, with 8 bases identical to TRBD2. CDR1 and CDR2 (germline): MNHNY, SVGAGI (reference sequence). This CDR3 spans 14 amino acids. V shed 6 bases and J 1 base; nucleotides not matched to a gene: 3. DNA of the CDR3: TGTGCCAGCAGCCACGGGGGGGGCACAGATACGCAGTATTTT. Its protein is CASSHGGGTDTQYF.

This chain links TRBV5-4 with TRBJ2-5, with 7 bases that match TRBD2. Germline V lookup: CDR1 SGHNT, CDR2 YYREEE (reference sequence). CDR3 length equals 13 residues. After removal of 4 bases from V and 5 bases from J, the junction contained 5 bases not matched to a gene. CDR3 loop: CASSESGMETQYF. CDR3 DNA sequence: TGTGCCAGCAGCGAAAGCGGGATGGAGACCCAGTACTTC. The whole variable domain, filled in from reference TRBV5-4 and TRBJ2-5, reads ETGVTQSPTHLIKTRGQQVTLRCSSQSGHNTVSWYQQALGQGPQFIFQYYREEENGRGNFPPRFSGLQFPNYSSELNVNALELDDSALYLCASSESGMETQYFGPGTRLLVL.

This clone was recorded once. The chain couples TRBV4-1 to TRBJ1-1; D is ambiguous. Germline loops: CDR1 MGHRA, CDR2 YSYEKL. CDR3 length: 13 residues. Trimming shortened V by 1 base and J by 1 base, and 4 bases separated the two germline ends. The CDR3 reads CASSQGGNTEAFF. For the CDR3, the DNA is TGCGCCAGCAGCCAAGGAGGGAACACTGAAGCTTTCTTT.

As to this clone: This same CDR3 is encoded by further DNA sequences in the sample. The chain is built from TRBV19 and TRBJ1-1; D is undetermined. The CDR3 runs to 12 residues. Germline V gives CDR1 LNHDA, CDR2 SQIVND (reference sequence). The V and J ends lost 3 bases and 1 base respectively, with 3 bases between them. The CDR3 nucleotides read TGTGCCAGTAGTATTGGGAACACTGAAGCTTTCTTT. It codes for CASSIGNTEAFF.

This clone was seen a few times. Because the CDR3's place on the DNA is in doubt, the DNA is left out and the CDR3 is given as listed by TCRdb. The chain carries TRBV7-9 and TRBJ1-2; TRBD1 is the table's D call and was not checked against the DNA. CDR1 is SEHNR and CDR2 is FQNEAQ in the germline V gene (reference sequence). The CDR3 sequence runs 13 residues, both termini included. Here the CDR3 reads CASILDTEYGYTF.

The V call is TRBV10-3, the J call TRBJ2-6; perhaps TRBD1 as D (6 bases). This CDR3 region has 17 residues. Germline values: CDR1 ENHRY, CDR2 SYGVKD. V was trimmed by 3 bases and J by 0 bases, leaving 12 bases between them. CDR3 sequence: CAISDRGPLSGANVLTF. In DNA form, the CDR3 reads TGTGCCATCAGTGACAGGGGCCCACTCTCTGGGGCCAACGTCCTGACTTTC.

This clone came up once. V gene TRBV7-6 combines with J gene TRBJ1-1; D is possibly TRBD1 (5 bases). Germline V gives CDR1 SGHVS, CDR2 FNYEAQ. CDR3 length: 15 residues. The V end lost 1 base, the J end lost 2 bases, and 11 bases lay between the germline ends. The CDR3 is CASSLGRASNTEAFF. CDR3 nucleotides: TGTGCCAGCAGCTTAGGCAGGGCGAGTAACACTGAAGCTTTCTTT.

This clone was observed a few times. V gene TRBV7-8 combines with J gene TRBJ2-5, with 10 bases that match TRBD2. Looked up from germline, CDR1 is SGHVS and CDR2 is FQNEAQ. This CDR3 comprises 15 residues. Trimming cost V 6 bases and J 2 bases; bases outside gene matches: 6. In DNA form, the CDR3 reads TGTGCCAGCAGTCTCCGGACTAGCGGTCAAGAGACCCAGTACTTC. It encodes CASSLRTSGQETQYF.

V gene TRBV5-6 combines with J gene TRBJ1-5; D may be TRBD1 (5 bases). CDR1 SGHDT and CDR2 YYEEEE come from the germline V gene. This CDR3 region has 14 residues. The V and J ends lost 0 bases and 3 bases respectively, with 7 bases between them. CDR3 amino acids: CASSLGGVNQPQHF. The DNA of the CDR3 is TGTGCCAGCAGCTTGGGGGGCGTCAATCAGCCCCAGCATTTT.

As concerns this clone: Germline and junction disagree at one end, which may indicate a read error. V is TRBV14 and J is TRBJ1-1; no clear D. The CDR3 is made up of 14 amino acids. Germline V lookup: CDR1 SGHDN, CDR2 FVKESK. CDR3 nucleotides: TGTGCCAGCAGCCTCTGGGTGGGGAACCCTGAAGCTTTCTTT. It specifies CASSLWVGNPEAFF.